This TCR beta chain was found in a study of blood T cell repertoires in COVID-19. This CDR3 has 15 residues. Germline loops: CDR1 SEHNR, CDR2 FQNEAQ (reference sequence). J was trimmed by 3 bases and V by 3 bases; bases with no gene match: 2. As handled by the study authors: Counts of nucleated cells, estimated from reference gene primer amplification, were obtained. TCRdb's copy holds only in-frame clones and misses some; the assay was immunoSEQ multiplex PCR. The DNA was the basis for D and trimming; V, J and clone size are from that table. The sample holds roughly 69,000 clones, about 88% seen once.

This chain joins TRBV7-9 and TRBJ2-2, with 9 bases matching TRBD2. The source material was peripheral blood. The TCR originated in a human donor in a cohort sampled during active COVID-19. The CDR3 bases are TGTGCCAGCAGCTTCGCGGGAGGGTACACCGGGGAGCTGTTTTTT. Amino acid sequence: CASSFAGGYTGELFF.